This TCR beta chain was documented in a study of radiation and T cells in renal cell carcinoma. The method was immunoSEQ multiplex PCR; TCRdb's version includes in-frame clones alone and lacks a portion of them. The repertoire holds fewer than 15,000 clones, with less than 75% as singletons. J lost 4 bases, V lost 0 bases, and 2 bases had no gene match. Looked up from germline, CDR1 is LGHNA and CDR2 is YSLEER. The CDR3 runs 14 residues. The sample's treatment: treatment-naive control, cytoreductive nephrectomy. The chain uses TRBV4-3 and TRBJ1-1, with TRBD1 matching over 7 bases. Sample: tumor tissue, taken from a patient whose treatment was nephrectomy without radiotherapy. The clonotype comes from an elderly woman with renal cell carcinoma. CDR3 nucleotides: TGCGCCAGCAGCCAAGATTCAGGGGGCACTGAAGCTTTCTTT. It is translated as CASSQDSGGTEAFF.